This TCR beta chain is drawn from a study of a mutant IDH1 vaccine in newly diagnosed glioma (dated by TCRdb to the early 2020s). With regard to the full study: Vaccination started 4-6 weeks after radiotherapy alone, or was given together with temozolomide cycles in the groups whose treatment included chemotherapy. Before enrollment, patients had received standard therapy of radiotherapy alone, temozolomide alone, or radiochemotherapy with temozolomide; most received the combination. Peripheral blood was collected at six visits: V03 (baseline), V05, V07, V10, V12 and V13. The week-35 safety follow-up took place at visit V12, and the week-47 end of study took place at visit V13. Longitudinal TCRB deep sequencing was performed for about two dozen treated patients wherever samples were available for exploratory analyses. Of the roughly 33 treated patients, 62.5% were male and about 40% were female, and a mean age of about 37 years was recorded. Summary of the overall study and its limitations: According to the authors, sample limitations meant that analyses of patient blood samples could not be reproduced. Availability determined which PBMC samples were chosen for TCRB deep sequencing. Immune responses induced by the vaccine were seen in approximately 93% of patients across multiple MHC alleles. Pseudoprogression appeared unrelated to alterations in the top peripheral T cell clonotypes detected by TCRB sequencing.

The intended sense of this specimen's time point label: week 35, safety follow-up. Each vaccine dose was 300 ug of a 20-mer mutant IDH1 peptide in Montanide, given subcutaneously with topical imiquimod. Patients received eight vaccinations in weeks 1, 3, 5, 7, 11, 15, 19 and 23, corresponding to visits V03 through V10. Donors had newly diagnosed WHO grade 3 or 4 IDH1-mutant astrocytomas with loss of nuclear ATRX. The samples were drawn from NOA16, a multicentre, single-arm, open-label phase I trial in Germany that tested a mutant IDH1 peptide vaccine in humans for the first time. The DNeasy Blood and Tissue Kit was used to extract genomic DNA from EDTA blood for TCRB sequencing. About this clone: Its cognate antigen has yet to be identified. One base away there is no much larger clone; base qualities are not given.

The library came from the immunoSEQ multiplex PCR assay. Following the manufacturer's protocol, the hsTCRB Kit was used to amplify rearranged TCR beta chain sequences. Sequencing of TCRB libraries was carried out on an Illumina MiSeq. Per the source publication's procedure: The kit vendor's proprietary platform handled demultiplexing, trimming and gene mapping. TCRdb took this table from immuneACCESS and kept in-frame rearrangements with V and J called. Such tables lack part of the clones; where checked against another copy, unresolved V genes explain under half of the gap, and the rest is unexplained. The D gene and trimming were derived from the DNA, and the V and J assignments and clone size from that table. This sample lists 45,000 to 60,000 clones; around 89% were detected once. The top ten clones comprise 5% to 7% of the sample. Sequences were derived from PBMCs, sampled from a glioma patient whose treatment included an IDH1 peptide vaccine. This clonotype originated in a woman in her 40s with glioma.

In nucleotides, the sequence is TGTGCCAGCGGCATCGACAGGGTACGTGGCTACACCTTC. It translates as CASGIDRVRGYTF. The rearranged chain carries TRBV28 and TRBJ1-2; 7 of the junction bases match TRBD1. Counted from cysteine to phenylalanine, this CDR3 has 13 amino acids. Only the CDR3 region is kept as DNA, spanning 39 bases read in frame from base 1. CDR1 and CDR2 were assigned from the germline V gene as MDHEN and SYDVKM. From V the trimming removes 8 bases and from J it removes 7 bases, while the gene matches leave 10 bases of the junction unaccounted for.